This entry lists 5 T cell receptor beta chains sequenced from one sample in a study of blood T cells in healthy people across ages. For the second PCR, which ran for roughly 6 to 11 cycles, a sample-barcoded 5' primer and a J-beta primer mix were used. TCRdb re-called the 5' RACE reads through MiXCR, storing one row per CDR3 protein. This sample carries 500,000 to 700,000 distinct CDR3 sequences, roughly 31% of them seen once, and the ten largest clones take around 14%. The sequencing sample was made of blood. The origin of the receptors is a woman aged 80 or over in good health.

In this sample, this clonotype turned up many times. The rearrangement joins TRBV29-1 to TRBJ1-2; D perhaps matches TRBD1 (5 bases). Germline V gene data show CDR1 as SQVTM and CDR2 as ANQGSEA. Deletions cut 1 base from V and 2 bases from J, with 8 bases between. This CDR3 has 13 amino acids. CDR3 in DNA: TGCAGCGTTGAAGTGGGACGCAACTATGGCTACACCTTC. It specifies CSVEVGRNYGYTF.

This clonotype was seen ten or more times. The genes are TRBV6-5 and TRBJ2-7, with D uncertain. Trimming cost V 5 bases and J 3 bases, with 5 bases left between them. CDR1 is MNHEY and CDR2 is SVGAGI in the germline V gene. The CDR3 sequence is 11 residues long. The CDR3 coding sequence is TGTGCCAGCAGTGGCCTCTACGAGCAGTACTTC. Protein product: CASSGLYEQYF.

This rearrangement joins TRBV30 to TRBJ1-5; TRBD1 might be the D (6 bases). In germline, CDR1 is GTSNPN, CDR2 SVGIG (reference sequence). The germline V and J ends were trimmed by 4 bases and 4 bases, with 8 bases remaining between them. The CDR3 consists of 12 residues. The CDR3 nucleotides are TGTGCCTGGAAGGGGGGGAATCAGCCCCAGCATTTT. This codes for CAWKGGNQPQHF.

There are many counts of this clonotype. The CDR3 coding sequence is TGTGCCAGCACCTCCACAGGGGATAATTCACCCCTCCACTTT. Its translation: CASTSTGDNSPLHF. V usage is TRBV6-1 and J usage is TRBJ1-6; the match to TRBD1 covers 7 bases. The trim removed 7 bases at V and 5 bases at J, leaving 5 bases unmatched. Germline CDR1 is MNHNS and CDR2 is SASEGT. CDR3 size: 14 residues.

This clonotype was seen at least ten times. A much larger clone lies a single base off, so this may be a read error. The CDR3 sequence is CANSLSGNEQFF. The CDR3 DNA reads as TGCGCCAACAGCTTGTCCGGAAATGAGCAGTTCTTC. The chain joins TRBV5-1 to TRBJ2-1; no firm D call. This CDR3 has 12 amino acids. CDR1 and CDR2 (germline): SGHRS, YFSETQ.